In its sample, the clone carrying this TCR beta chain was seen once. This record belongs to a study of blood T cell repertoires in COVID-19. Looking at the study overall: Sites in the United States, Italy and Spain provided acute and convalescent COVID-19 samples.

As originally analysed: For nucleated cells, counts were estimated from reference gene primer amplification. This table comes from immunoSEQ multiplex PCR, and its TCRdb copy is limited to in-frame clones, with some not included. For V, J and clone size, that table is used; D and trimming come from the DNA. The sample shows 250,000 to 350,000 clones, around 85% of them seen only once. In terms of age and location, participants ranged from roughly 18 to 95 years and lived in about 25 US areas. What the recovered Cohort 3 donors had was two negative PCRs, clearance, or symptom resolution. The CDR3 has 15 residues. Germline-derived CDR1 and CDR2 are SNHLY and FYNNEI. Trimming removed 6 bases from V and 9 bases from J; junction bases left unmatched: 13.

Material: PBMCs or T cells enriched from blood (not recorded which). This clonotype originated in a woman in her forties or fifties who had recovered from COVID-19. The V gene is TRBV2, the J gene TRBJ2-7, with 11 bases aligning to TRBD2. DNA for the CDR3: TGTGCCAGCAGAGGGACTAGCGGATTCCGGGGCGTGCAGTACTTC. Encoded protein: CASRGTSGFRGVQYF.